What follows are 31 T cell receptor beta chains derived from one specimen sequenced in a study of T-cell memory formation after mild COVID-19. TCRdb fed the 5' RACE reads into MiXCR, producing one record per CDR3 protein. The sample contains roughly 80,000 distinct CDR3 sequences, around 25% of which appear only once. The sequenced sample consisted of PBMCs or a T cell subset sorted from them (not recorded which). These receptors all stem from a young man who had mild COVID-19 (a few samples of this study predate the infection). Cell type and time point are not known.

J is TRBJ2-3 and V is TRBV4-1; 7 nucleotides match TRBD2. Germline V gene sequence: CDR1 MGHRA, CDR2 YSYEKL. This CDR3 is built from 16 residues. The J segment lost 2 bases and the V segment lost 1 base, leaving 6 bases of the junction unmatched. In DNA, the CDR3 is TGCGCCAGCAGCCAAGTTGAAGCGGGGTTCACAGATACGCAGTATTTT. This translates into CASSQVEAGFTDTQYF.

V is TRBV11-1 and J is TRBJ2-7, with a possible D match to TRBD2 (6 bases). CDR1 SGHAT and CDR2 FQDESV come from the germline V gene (reference sequence). The CDR3 runs 17 residues. V lost 3 bases and J 2 bases, leaving 20 bases between the germline ends. CDR3 sequence (DNA): TGTGCCAGCAGCTTCCGCGGGATGGGGGAAGGCGCCTACGAGCAGTACTTC. Its translation: CASSFRGMGEGAYEQYF.

The sample holds a few counts of this clonotype. The V and J genes are TRBV6-4 and TRBJ2-1; 13 bases fit TRBD2. The CDR3 is 15 residues long. After removal of 2 bases from V and 10 bases from J, the junction contained 5 bases not matched to a gene. Germline CDR1 and CDR2: MRHNA and SNTAGT. The CDR3 bases are TGTGCCAGCAGTGACCTGGGACTAGCGGGGAGAGAGCAGTTCTTC. This codes for CASSDLGLAGREQFF.

This clonotype was observed a handful of times. The chain joins TRBV20-1 to TRBJ2-7, with 9 bases aligning to TRBD1. Germline assignment: CDR1 DFQATT and CDR2 SNEGSKA (reference sequence). The CDR3 consists of 12 residues. V shed 6 bases and J 7 bases; nucleotides not matched to a gene: 7. The CDR3 coding sequence is TGCAGTGCCGTACAGGGGGCAGGGGAGCAGTACTTC. Its translation is CSAVQGAGEQYF.

The J gene is TRBJ1-2, the V gene TRBV5-5; tentative D call: TRBD1 (6 bases). Germline V gene lookup returns CDR1 SGHKS and CDR2 YYEKEE (reference sequence). There are 15 residues in the CDR3. Deletions cut 0 bases from V and 4 bases from J, with 13 bases between. The CDR3 is CASSLGSGASYGYTF. The CDR3 DNA reads TGTGCCAGCAGCTTGGGTTCAGGGGCCAGCTATGGCTACACCTTC. The full variable domain, completed using reference TRBV5-5 and TRBJ1-2, is DAGVTQSPTHLIKTRGQQVTLRCSPISGHKSVSWYQQVLGQGPQFIFQYYEKEERGRGNFPDRFSARQFPNYSSELNVNALLLGDSALYLCASSLGSGASYGYTFGSGTRLTVV.

This clonotype was seen a few times. The chain combines TRBV4-3 with TRBJ2-1; TRBD1 aligns across 7 bases. The length of the CDR3 is 15 residues. V gave up 3 bases and J gave up 7 bases; unmatched junction bases: 9. Germline V gene data show CDR1 as LGHNA and CDR2 as YSLEER. The CDR3 DNA is TGCGCCAGCAGCCATGATTCAGACAGGGAGAATGAGCAGTTCTTC. Amino acids: CASSHDSDRENEQFF.

The CDR3 is CASSSGTGATKNIQYF. The CDR3 region has the DNA TGTGCCAGCAGCTCCGGGACAGGGGCGACCAAAAACATTCAGTACTTC. The J gene is TRBJ2-4, the V gene TRBV7-9, with TRBD1 identical over 10 bases. CDR1 SEHNR and CDR2 FQNEAQ come from the germline V gene (reference sequence). The CDR3 contains 16 residues. The ends lost 4 bases at V and 2 bases at J; junction bases unmatched: 5.

This clonotype was seen a handful of times. J is TRBJ1-2 and V is TRBV2; 8 bases fit TRBD1. The length of the CDR3 is 14 residues. J gave up 4 bases and V 7 bases, and 8 bases lay outside the gene matches. Germline V gene sequence: CDR1 SNHLY, CDR2 FYNNEI. The CDR3 DNA follows: TGTGCCAGCAAAGGAGACAGGGGTTCCTATGGCTACACCTTC. This gives the protein CASKGDRGSYGYTF.

A few counts support this clonotype. The rearrangement joins TRBV4-2 to TRBJ2-1, with D hard to call. CDR3 size: 10 residues. Germline V gene data show CDR1 as LGHNA and CDR2 as YNFKEQ. Deletions cut 4 bases from V and 10 bases from J, with 5 bases between. The CDR3 DNA reads TGTGCCAGCAGCCTAGGGGAGCAGTTCTTC. Amino acids: CASSLGEQFF.

The chain couples TRBV6-6 to TRBJ1-5; D ambiguous. V gave up 7 bases and J gave up 8 bases, with 6 bases separating them. Germline V CDR1 and CDR2: MNHNY, SVGAGI (reference sequence). This CDR3 contains 10 residues. The CDR3 DNA follows: TGTGCCAGCAACATAGAGCCCCAGCATTTT. Translated: CASNIEPQHF.

This clonotype was detected many times. Here the CDR3 DNA reads TGTGCCATCAGTGAGTCGGGGGATCGGCAGTACGTC. Translation: CAISESGDRQYV. The chain uses TRBV10-3 and TRBJ2-7; D might be TRBD1 or TRBD2, each matching 5 bases. The CDR3 sequence is 12 residues long. Looked up from germline, CDR1 is ENHRY and CDR2 is SYGVKD. The V and J ends lost 0 bases and 9 bases respectively, with 9 bases between them.

This clonotype was observed a few times. The chain uses TRBV6-5 and TRBJ2-2; TRBD2 matches at 9 bases. The CDR3 sequence is 15 residues long. Germline V CDR1 and CDR2: MNHEY, SVGAGI. Trimming removed 0 bases from V and 7 bases from J; junction bases left unmatched: 3. CDR3 in amino acids: CASSYSSGGYGELFF. The DNA for the CDR3 is TGTGCCAGCAGTTACTCGAGCGGGGGGTACGGGGAGCTGTTTTTT.

In this sample, this clonotype turned up once. The chain combines TRBV6-2 or TRBV6-3 with TRBJ2-2; no reliable D call. Trimming removed 4 bases at V and 3 bases at J, with 12 bases between. The CDR3 has 15 amino acids. CDR1 is MNHEY, CDR2 SVGEGT, per germline. The CDR3 loop is CASSSGHLYTGELFF. The CDR3 DNA reads as TGTGCCAGCAGTTCTGGGCACCTGTACACCGGGGAGCTGTTTTTT.

The chain has TRBV5-6 and TRBJ2-7, with 16 bases that match TRBD2. Germline V lookup: CDR1 SGHDT, CDR2 YYEEEE. The CDR3 consists of 16 residues. J was trimmed by 3 bases and V by 4 bases; bases with no gene match: 4. This CDR3 is CASSPGTSGGDYEQYV. DNA of the CDR3: TGTGCCAGCAGCCCCGGGACTAGCGGGGGGGACTACGAGCAGTACGTC.

The V call is TRBV7-9, the J call TRBJ2-3; TRBD2 agrees at 7 bases. This CDR3 is built from 18 residues. V shed 5 bases and J 5 bases; nucleotides not matched to a gene: 19. Germline CDR1 reads SEHNR; CDR2 reads FQNEAQ (reference sequence). The CDR3 DNA follows: TGTGCCAGCAGCCGATTATGGGGGGGAGTGGACCCACAAGATACGCAGTATTTT. It yields the protein CASSRLWGGVDPQDTQYF.

This clonotype was found a few times. This sequence joins TRBV11-2 and TRBJ2-3, with D possibly matching TRBD2 (6 bases). Trimming took 5 bases from V and 13 from J, leaving 19 bases between them. The CDR3 loop spans 13 amino acids. Per the germline V gene, CDR1 is SGHAT and CDR2 is FQNNGV. This CDR3 reads CASSTAREPAEYF. The CDR3 DNA reads TGTGCCAGCAGCACCGCTCGGGAGCCAGCCGAGTATTTT.

The CDR3 bases are TGTGCCAGCAGCCTGACGTTTAGGGGGTTCGGGAATGAGCAGTTCTTC. Encoded protein: CASSLTFRGFGNEQFF. The J gene is TRBJ2-1, the V gene TRBV7-9; tentative D call: TRBD1 (6 bases). Germline CDR1 is SEHNR and CDR2 is FQNEAQ (reference sequence). Trimming pared 5 bases from V and 7 bases from J, leaving 21 bases between. The CDR3 totals 16 residues.

The table lists this clonotype with a few counts. V gene TRBV6-2 or TRBV6-3 combines with J gene TRBJ1-5, with a weak D call TRBD1 (5 bases). The CDR3 runs to 15 residues. V gave up 4 bases and J gave up 0 bases, with 10 bases separating them. CDR1 and CDR2 from the germline V gene are MNHEY and SVGEGT. The CDR3 nucleotides read TGTGCCAGCAGTTGGGGACCGGATAGCAATCAGCCCCAGCATTTT. Protein product: CASSWGPDSNQPQHF.

The table lists this clonotype with a count of one. The gene calls are TRBV7-6 and TRBJ1-3; D might be TRBD1 (5 bases). Germline CDR1 is SGHVS and CDR2 is FNYEAQ. The CDR3 has 15 amino acids. V was shortened by 5 bases and J by 1 base, with 12 bases between the two germline ends. The CDR3 nucleotides read TGTGCCAGCAGCCCGGTCCGGGGGTCTGGAAACACCATATATTTT. It translates to CASSPVRGSGNTIYF.

This clonotype was recorded a few times. This chain uses TRBV2 with TRBJ2-7; D gene ambiguous. The CDR3 extends over 12 amino acids. The germline gives CDR1 SNHLY, CDR2 FYNNEI. V was trimmed by 6 bases and J by 6 bases, leaving 12 bases between them. Written as DNA, the CDR3 is TGTGCCAGCAGCGATCGGAGCCCCGAGCAGTACGTC. Its translation: CASSDRSPEQYV.

This clonotype was detected a few times. The chain has TRBV6-2 or TRBV6-3 and TRBJ2-1; 8 bases line up with TRBD2. The ends lost 6 bases at V and 4 bases at J; junction bases unmatched: 11. The CDR3 runs 16 residues. Germline assignment: CDR1 MNHEY and CDR2 SVGEGT. The CDR3 here is CASSSPKRGPYNEQFF. The CDR3 region has the DNA TGTGCCAGCAGCTCTCCTAAGCGGGGGCCTTACAATGAGCAGTTCTTC.

The chain carries TRBV7-3 and TRBJ2-2; D gene uncertain. Looked up from germline, CDR1 is SGHTA and CDR2 is FQGTGA. V shed 3 bases and J shed 8 bases, with 10 bases lying between them. This CDR3 spans 13 amino acids. The CDR3 DNA follows: TGTGCCAGCAGCTTTTTGCCCTCTGGGGAGCTGTTTTTT. The encoded protein is CASSFLPSGELFF.

This clonotype was observed a handful of times. The chain combines TRBV11-2 with TRBJ2-1, with D unresolved. V dropped 5 bases and J dropped 6 bases, with 20 bases sitting between them. The CDR3 totals 16 residues. Per the germline V gene, CDR1 is SGHAT and CDR2 is FQNNGV. CDR3 region: CASSPPGLPEVNEQFF. The DNA for the CDR3 is TGTGCCAGCAGCCCTCCGGGCCTTCCAGAGGTCAATGAGCAGTTCTTC.

This clonotype showed up just a few times. This chain links TRBV27 with TRBJ1-3, with 8 bases that match TRBD1. Germline V CDR1 and CDR2: MNHEY, SMNVEV (reference sequence). The CDR3 length is 17 residues. With 5 bases clipped from V and 2 bases from J, the junction kept 11 bases outside the gene matches. DNA of the CDR3: TGTGCCAGCAGTCTCCTCGCCACAGGGGGGACTGGAAACACCATATATTTT. Its translation: CASSLLATGGTGNTIYF.

This chain links TRBV6-2 or TRBV6-3 with TRBJ2-7; D is ambiguous. In germline, CDR1 is MNHEY, CDR2 SVGEGT. Trimming pared 5 bases from V and 5 bases from J, leaving 10 bases between. The CDR3 has 12 amino acids. As DNA, the CDR3 is TGTGCCAGCAGTCTCCCGGTCGACGAGCAGTACTTC. Protein: CASSLPVDEQYF.

This sequence joins TRBV12-3 or TRBV12-4 and TRBJ2-7; maybe TRBD2 (6 bases). V shed 4 bases and J shed 5 bases, with 9 bases lying between them. CDR3 length equals 12 residues. The CDR3 sequence: CASSSEGHEQYV. The CDR3 bases are TGTGCCAGCAGTTCGGAGGGGCACGAGCAGTACGTC.

The gene calls are TRBV12-3 or TRBV12-4 and TRBJ2-2; D uncertain. Trimming took off 7 bases at V and 2 bases at J, with 5 bases between the two ends. CDR3 length equals 12 residues. In DNA, the CDR3 is TGTGCCAGCACCCCAAACACCGGGGAGCTGTTTTTT. Translation: CASTPNTGELFF.

This clonotype showed up just a few times. The rearrangement joins TRBV27 to TRBJ2-7, with a weak D call TRBD2 (6 bases). This CDR3 has 15 amino acids. Trimming removed 3 bases at V and 2 bases at J, with 14 bases between. Germline CDR1 reads MNHEY; CDR2 reads SMNVEV (reference sequence). In DNA, the CDR3 is TGTGCCAGCAGTTTGGCGGATAGCGGACCCTACGAGCAGTACTTC. Translation gives CASSLADSGPYEQYF.

This clonotype was detected a few times. The CDR3 DNA follows: TGTGCCAGCAGTCCGGCGGGGGAAGATACGCAGTATTTT. Amino acids: CASSPAGEDTQYF. V gene TRBV9 combines with J gene TRBJ2-3, with 7 bases fitting TRBD2. CDR1 is SGDLS and CDR2 is YYNGEE in the germline V gene. V lost 5 bases to trimming and J lost 5 bases; unmatched junction nucleotides: 5. The CDR3 loop spans 13 amino acids.

The chain employs TRBV6-5 and TRBJ1-5; 7 positions match TRBD1. The length of the CDR3 is 13 residues. CDR1 and CDR2 from the germline V gene are MNHEY and SVGAGI. Losses at the gene ends were 8 bases for V and 3 bases for J; bases not matched to a gene: 4. The CDR3 DNA reads as TGTGCCAGCCAGACAGGGCACAATCAGCCCCAGCATTTT. Protein sequence: CASQTGHNQPQHF.

This clonotype turned up a few times. The chain uses TRBV27 and TRBJ2-3, with D unclear. This CDR3 is 17 amino acids long. Per germline, CDR1 MNHEY and CDR2 SMNVEV (reference sequence). V lost 5 bases to trimming and J lost 0 bases, with 18 bases between them. CDR3 protein: CASSTRTLAPSTDTQYF. The CDR3 DNA reads as TGTGCCAGCAGTACCCGGACCCTTGCTCCTAGCACAGATACGCAGTATTTT.